This T cell receptor (beta chain) was identified during a study of T-cell reconstitution after alpha-beta-depleted transplantation in children. Unique molecular identifiers tagged the TCRbeta library. TCRdb passed the PCR reads through MiXCR, listing each CDR3 protein once. The sample carries about 50,000 distinct CDR3 sequences, about 5.7% recorded once. Comment on this clonotype: One end of the junction does not line up with germline, which may come from a read error.

The CDR3 has 14 amino acids. The V gene's germline CDR1 is KGHDR and CDR2 SFDVKD. Sequencing used PBMCs, mostly from graft donor cells, obtained 60 days after TCRalphabeta/CD19-depleted stem cell transplant. The chain links TRBV24-1 to TRBJ1-5; no firm D call. The receptor's source is a female patient aged 2 to 10 who had a stem cell transplant for aplastic anemia, so the T cells may come from the graft donor. Written as DNA, the CDR3 is TGTGCCACTAGTACTGAGAGTAGCAATCAGACCCAGCATTTT. This gives the protein CATSTESSNQTQHF.